The sequence of this T cell receptor (beta chain) was determined in a study of blood T cell repertoires in COVID-19. The assay was immunoSEQ multiplex PCR, and TCRdb's table has in-frame clones only and misses some. The repertoire holds some 140,000 clones, with roughly 80% as singletons. The CDR3 contains 13 residues. Germline assignment: CDR1 WSHSY and CDR2 SAAADI. V lost 3 bases, J lost 3 bases, and 9 bases lay in between. This TCR came from a man aged 60 to 69 with acute or convalescent COVID-19. Sequenced: peripheral blood. V gene TRBV10-2 combines with J gene TRBJ2-7; TRBD2 might be the D (5 bases). CDR3 coding DNA: TGCGCCAGCAGTGACCTAGCCGTCTACGAGCAGTACTTC. Protein product: CASSDLAVYEQYF.